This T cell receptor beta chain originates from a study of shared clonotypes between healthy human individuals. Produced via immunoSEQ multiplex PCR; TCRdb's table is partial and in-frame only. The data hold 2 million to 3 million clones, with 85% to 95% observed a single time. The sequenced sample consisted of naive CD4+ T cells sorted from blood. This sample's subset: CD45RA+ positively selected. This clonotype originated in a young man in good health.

In nucleotides, the CDR3 is TGTGCCAGCAGCCCCAGGGGGGGCGGGGAGCTGTTTTTT. It yields the protein CASSPRGGGELFF. The chain uses TRBV9 and TRBJ2-2; D is tentatively TRBD1 or TRBD2 (7 bases each). V was clipped by 4 bases and J by 7 bases, with 11 bases between them. Looked up from germline, CDR1 is SGDLS and CDR2 is YYNGEE. This CDR3 is built from 13 residues.